This is a list of T cell receptor beta chains from one sample in a study of early T cells in non-severe SARS-CoV-2 infection. TCRdb re-called the 5' RACE reads through MiXCR, storing one row per CDR3 protein. The sample gives more than 55,000 distinct CDR3 sequences, around 12% of which show up once; 1.2% to 1.5% is in the top ten. The sequenced sample was whole blood. The receptors derive from an adult who was a healthcare worker with PCR-confirmed SARS-CoV-2 infection or an uninfected control (not recorded which). The CDR3 runs from the conserved cysteine through the conserved F or W. The order of the fields is J gene, V gene, D gene, clone size, CDR3 protein, CDR3 DNA. The D gene is left open where the match is weak. Size is omitted from some rows. Given values are once, few, many or a class for expanded clones.

>TRBJ2-5|TRBV9|.|medium-sized
CASSGYQETQYF
TGTGCCAGCAGCGGCTACCAAGAGACCCAGTACTTC
>TRBJ2-3|TRBV18|.|.
CASSPLITSHTDTQYF
TGTGCCAGCTCACCACTAATCACATCTCACACAGATACGCAGTATTTT
>TRBJ1-3|TRBV10-2|TRBD1|few
CASKLRGSGNTIYF
TGCGCCAGCAAGCTCAGGGGGAGTGGAAACACCATATATTTT
>TRBJ2-7|TRBV12-3/TRBV12-4|.|many
CASSLNREMYF
TGTGCCAGCAGTTTGAACAGGGAAATGTACTTC
>TRBJ1-1|TRBV7-2|.|.
CASSPIRDTEAFF
TGTGCCAGCAGCCCCATACGGGACACTGAAGCTTTCTTT
>TRBJ2-6|TRBV30|.|.
CAWSVLGSGANVLTF
TGTGCCTGGAGTGTACTGGGCTCTGGGGCCAACGTCCTGACTTTC
>TRBJ2-7|TRBV6-2/TRBV6-3|.|few
CASSYSTTDRPYEQYF
TGTGCCAGCAGTTACTCGACAACCGATCGCCCCTACGAGCAGTACTTC
>TRBJ2-3|TRBV30|TRBD2|.
CAWTSGGDTDTQYF
TGTGCCTGGACTAGCGGGGGGGACACAGATACGCAGTATTTT
>TRBJ1-1|TRBV30|.|many
CAWSAGFRNTEAFF
TGTGCCTGGAGTGCCGGTTTTCGGAACACTGAAGCTTTCTTT
>TRBJ2-1|TRBV7-9|.|few
CASSLRPAGSSYNEQFF
TGTGCCAGCAGCTTGAGACCAGCGGGCTCCTCTTACAATGAGCAGTTCTTC
>TRBJ2-1|TRBV20-1|.|many
CSARDGFSPGYNEQFF
TGCAGTGCTAGAGATGGGTTTTCACCGGGTTACAATGAGCAGTTCTTC
>TRBJ2-3|TRBV6-1|.|.
CASSPGVATRGDTQYF
TGTGCCAGCAGCCCGGGAGTAGCCACGAGAGGAGATACGCAGTATTTT
>TRBJ1-1|TRBV29-1|.|.
CSVRLWNTEAFF
TGCAGCGTTCGGCTTTGGAACACTGAAGCTTTCTTT
>TRBJ2-3|TRBV18|.|.
CASSPNRVPTDTQYF
TGTGCCAGCTCACCAAACAGGGTCCCCACAGATACGCAGTATTTT
>TRBJ2-3|TRBV7-2|.|many
CASSHRWNTQYF
TGTGCCAGCAGCCACCGGTGGAATACGCAGTATTTT
>TRBJ1-1|TRBV2|TRBD1|many
CASNRGTEAFF
TGTGCCAGCAACAGGGGAACTGAAGCTTTCTTT
>TRBJ2-7|TRBV7-9|.|few
CASSSLGSEQYF
TGTGCCAGCAGCTCCCTGGGGAGCGAGCAGTACTTC
>TRBJ2-2|TRBV11-2|.|few
CASSFSESGELFF
TGTGCCAGCAGCTTTAGCGAGTCCGGGGAGCTGTTTTTT
>TRBJ2-7|TRBV30|TRBD2|.
CAWSVRGGVYEQYF
TGTGCCTGGAGTGTCCGGGGGGGCGTTTACGAGCAGTACTTC
>TRBJ1-2|TRBV19|.|few
CASSTTGTLYGYTF
TGTGCCAGTAGTACGACCGGGACCCTCTATGGCTACACCTTC
>TRBJ1-5|TRBV20-1|.|.
CSAKGQGNQPQHF
TGCAGTGCAAAGGGGCAGGGAAATCAGCCCCAGCATTTT
>TRBJ1-2|TRBV10-3|.|.
CAISESNGPENYGYTF
TGTGCCATCAGTGAGTCAAATGGACCCGAAAACTATGGCTACACCTTC
>TRBJ2-3|TRBV5-1|.|.
CASSFAWGEDTQYF
TGCGCCAGCAGCTTCGCGTGGGGAGAGGATACGCAGTATTTT
>TRBJ1-2|TRBV20-1|.|.
CSAREQGTYGYTF
TGCAGTGCTAGAGAGCAGGGGACTTATGGCTACACCTTC
>TRBJ1-2|TRBV4-3|.|.
CASSQDLMGGYTF
TGCGCCAGCAGCCAAGATTTAATGGGCGGCTACACCTTC
>TRBJ2-4|TRBV11-2|TRBD1|few
CASSLAGGAGSYF
TGTGCCAGCAGCTTAGCAGGGGGCGCGGGGTCGTACTTC
>TRBJ2-1|TRBV2|.|many
CASSVGGSYNEQFF
TGTGCCAGCAGTGTAGGAGGGTCTTACAATGAGCAGTTCTTC
>TRBJ1-5|TRBV16|.|few
CASSQSWVLDNQPQHF
TGTGCCAGCAGCCAATCGTGGGTATTAGACAATCAGCCCCAGCATTTT
>TRBJ2-5|TRBV28|.|.
CASSLGGGKETQYF
TGTGCCAGCAGTTTAGGAGGTGGGAAAGAGACCCAGTACTTC
>TRBJ2-5|TRBV7-3|.|few
CASSMGQEETQYF
TGTGCCAGCAGCATGGGACAAGAAGAGACCCAGTACTTC
>TRBJ1-1|TRBV9|TRBD1|.
CASSGGTVAEAFF
TGTGCCAGCAGCGGCGGGACAGTGGCTGAAGCTTTCTTT